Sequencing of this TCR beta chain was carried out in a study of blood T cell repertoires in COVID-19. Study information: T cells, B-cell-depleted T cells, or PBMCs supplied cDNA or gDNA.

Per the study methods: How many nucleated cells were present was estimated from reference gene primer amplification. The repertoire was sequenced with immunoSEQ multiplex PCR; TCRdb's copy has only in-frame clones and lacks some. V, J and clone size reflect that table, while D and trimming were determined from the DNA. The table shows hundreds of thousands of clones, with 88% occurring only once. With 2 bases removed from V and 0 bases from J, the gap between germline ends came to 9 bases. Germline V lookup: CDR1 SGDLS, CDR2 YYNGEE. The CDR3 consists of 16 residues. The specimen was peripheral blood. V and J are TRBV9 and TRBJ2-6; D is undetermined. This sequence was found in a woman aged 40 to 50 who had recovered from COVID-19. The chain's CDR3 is CASSVGSSSGANVLTF. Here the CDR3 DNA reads TGTGCCAGCAGCGTGGGCAGCAGCTCTGGGGCCAACGTCCTGACTTTC.